This T cell receptor beta chain was obtained from a study of human T cells and chemical hapten exposure. The CDR3 covers 13 residues. Unique molecular identifiers were attached to individual cDNA molecules within the library. TCRdb called the 5' RACE reads again in MiXCR, with one record for every CDR3 protein. Of tens of thousands of distinct CDR3 sequences in the sample, more than 7% are singletons; the top ten hold about 2.2%. This clonotype appeared a few times. Unfractionated whole blood was the source of the extracted total RNA. The sequence derives from a male donor in good health. This rearrangement joins TRBV21-1 to TRBJ1-1. TRBV21-1 is tagged as a pseudogene. The CDR3 DNA reads as TGTGCCAGCAGCAAACAGTTGAACACTGAAGCTTTCTTT. Its translation: CASSKQLNTEAFF.